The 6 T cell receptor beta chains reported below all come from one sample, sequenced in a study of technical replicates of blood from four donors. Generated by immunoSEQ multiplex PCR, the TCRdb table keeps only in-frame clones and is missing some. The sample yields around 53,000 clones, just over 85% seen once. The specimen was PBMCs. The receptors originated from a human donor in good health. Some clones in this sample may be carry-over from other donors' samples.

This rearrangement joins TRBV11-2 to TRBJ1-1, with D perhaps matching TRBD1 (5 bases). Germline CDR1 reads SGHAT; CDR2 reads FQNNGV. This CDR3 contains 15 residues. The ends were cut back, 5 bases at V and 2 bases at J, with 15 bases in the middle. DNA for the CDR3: TGTGCCAGCAGCCCCATGGGGCAGTATAACACTGAAGCTTTCTTT. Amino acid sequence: CASSPMGQYNTEAFF.

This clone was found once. CDR3 amino acids: CASKDTESWVTGELFF. The DNA of the CDR3 is TGTGCCAGCAAGGACACAGAAAGCTGGGTCACCGGGGAGCTGTTTTTT. The V gene is TRBV5-4, the J gene TRBJ2-2; TRBD1 might be the D (5 bases). Looked up from germline, CDR1 is SGHNT and CDR2 is YYREEE (reference sequence). The length of the CDR3 is 16 residues. V lost 6 bases and J lost 4, with 19 bases in between.

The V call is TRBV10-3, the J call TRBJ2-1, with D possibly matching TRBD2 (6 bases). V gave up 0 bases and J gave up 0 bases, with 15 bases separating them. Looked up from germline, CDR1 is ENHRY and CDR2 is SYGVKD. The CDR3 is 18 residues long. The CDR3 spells CAISESSGTGSSYNEQFF. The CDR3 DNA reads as TGTGCCATCAGTGAGTCCTCCGGGACTGGGAGCTCCTACAATGAGCAGTTCTTC.

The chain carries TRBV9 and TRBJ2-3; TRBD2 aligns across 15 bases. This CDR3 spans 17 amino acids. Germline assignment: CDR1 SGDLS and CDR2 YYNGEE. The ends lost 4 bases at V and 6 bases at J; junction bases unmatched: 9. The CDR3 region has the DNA TGTGCCAGCAGCCCCAGGACTAGCGGGAGGGCCGTTGATACGCAGTATTTT. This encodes CASSPRTSGRAVDTQYF.

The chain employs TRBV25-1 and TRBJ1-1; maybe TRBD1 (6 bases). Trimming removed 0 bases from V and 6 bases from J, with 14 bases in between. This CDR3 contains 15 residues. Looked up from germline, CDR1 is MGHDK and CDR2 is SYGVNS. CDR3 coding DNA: TGTGCCAGCAGTGAATATTCCCCTACAGGGTCTGAAGCTTTCTTT. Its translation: CASSEYSPTGSEAFF.

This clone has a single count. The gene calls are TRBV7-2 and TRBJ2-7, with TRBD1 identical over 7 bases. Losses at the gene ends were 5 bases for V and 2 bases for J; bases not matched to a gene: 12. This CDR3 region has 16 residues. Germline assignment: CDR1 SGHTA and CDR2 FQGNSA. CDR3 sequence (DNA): TGTGCCAGCAGCATAAGTCCGGGACAGCAAACCTACGAGCAGTACTTC. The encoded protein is CASSISPGQQTYEQYF.